The next 22 T cell receptor beta chains were all read from a single sample in a study of T cell responses to AZD1222 COVID-19 vaccine. TCRdb's copy holds only in-frame clones and misses some; the assay was immunoSEQ multiplex PCR. This sample has 200,000 or so clones, with approximately 94% found just once. Sequencing used peripheral blood, obtained 28 days after the second AZD1222 dose. The receptor source for this set is an adult who received the AZD1222 COVID-19 vaccine.

The CDR3 nucleotides are TGTGCCAGCAGTGTAGCGGAGGGGAATGAGCAGTTCTTC. Encoded protein: CASSVAEGNEQFF. This chain connects TRBV2 to TRBJ2-1; weak D call: TRBD2 (6 bases). V was trimmed by 4 bases and J by 7 bases, leaving 11 bases between them. Germline V lookup: CDR1 SNHLY, CDR2 FYNNEI. The CDR3 has 13 amino acids.

This clone was found once. This chain joins TRBV30 and TRBJ2-1, with D perhaps TRBD2 (5 bases). V was cut by 4 bases and J by 12 bases, with 16 bases left in between. Germline loops: CDR1 GTSNPN, CDR2 SVGIG (reference sequence). This CDR3 region has 12 residues. The chain's CDR3 is CAWNIGEKGQFF. The CDR3 DNA sequence: TGTGCCTGGAATATCGGGGAGAAGGGGCAGTTCTTC.

The DNA for the CDR3 is TGTGCCAGCAGCTGGGGCGTTGGTATGAACACTGAAGCTTTCTTT. This sequence encodes CASSWGVGMNTEAFF. This chain joins TRBV11-2 and TRBJ1-1; a possible D gene is TRBD1 (5 bases). The CDR3 totals 15 residues. Germline V gene sequence: CDR1 SGHAT, CDR2 FQNNGV. Trimming stripped 4 bases from V and 0 bases from J, with 12 bases between.

The CDR3 DNA follows: TGTGCCAGCAGTTACTTACAGGGTAACTACGAGCAGTACTTC. This codes for CASSYLQGNYEQYF. The chain has TRBV6-5 and TRBJ2-7; D perhaps matches TRBD1 (6 bases). This CDR3 has 14 amino acids. V lost 1 base and J 3 bases, leaving 10 bases between the germline ends. CDR1 and CDR2 from the germline V gene are MNHEY and SVGAGI.

The chain recombines TRBV6-6 with TRBJ1-5; 7 bases are shared with TRBD1. Germline V CDR1 and CDR2: MNHNY, SVGAGI (reference sequence). CDR3 length: 15 residues. After removal of 5 bases from V and 2 bases from J, the junction contained 6 bases not matched to a gene. The CDR3 spells CASSPPGQGNQPQHF. CDR3 nucleotide sequence: TGTGCCAGCAGTCCACCTGGACAGGGCAATCAGCCCCAGCATTTT.

V and J are TRBV9 and TRBJ2-1; 9 nucleotides agree with TRBD2. Germline CDR1 reads SGDLS; CDR2 reads YYNGEE. The CDR3 spans 16 residues. Unmatched junction bases numbered 11, after V lost 4 bases and J lost 6 bases. CDR3: CASSPLGRGGSNEQFF. The CDR3 DNA sequence: TGTGCCAGCAGCCCGCTCGGGCGGGGGGGGAGCAATGAGCAGTTCTTC.

The V gene is TRBV20-1, the J gene TRBJ2-7, with a weak D call TRBD1 (5 bases). The CDR3 consists of 11 residues. The germline V gene has CDR1 DFQATT and CDR2 SNEGSKA (reference sequence). V lost 5 bases and J lost 2, with 7 bases in between. The CDR3 protein is CSARQTYEQYF. The CDR3 coding sequence is TGCAGTGCTCGACAGACCTACGAGCAGTACTTC.

The CDR3 DNA reads as TGTGCCAGCCGGGAGGAGTACCAAGAGACCCAGTACTTC. Translated, it gives CASREEYQETQYF. V and J are TRBV10-3 and TRBJ2-5, with 7 bases fitting TRBD2. Trimming took 10 bases from V and 0 from J; bases not matched to a gene: 5. CDR3 length equals 13 residues. Germline V gene lookup returns CDR1 ENHRY and CDR2 SYGVKD.

The V call is TRBV3-1 (or the pseudogene TRBV3-2), the J call TRBJ1-2, with D uncertain. Germline V gene data show CDR1 as LGHDT and CDR2 as YNNKEL (reference sequence). The CDR3 has 14 residues. V was clipped by 2 bases and J by 1 base, with 8 bases between them. The CDR3 nucleotides are TGTGCCAGCAGCCAATCCTCGGTTAACTATGGCTACACCTTC. Amino acid sequence: CASSQSSVNYGYTF.

CDR3 sequence reads: CASSLGRTGNTIYF. CDR3 sequence (DNA): TGTGCCAGCAGCTTAGGCAGAACTGGAAACACCATATATTTT. The J gene is TRBJ1-3, the V gene TRBV7-2, with D hard to call. The CDR3 length is 14 residues. Germline V gene lookup returns CDR1 SGHTA and CDR2 FQGNSA. The V and J ends lost 1 base and 2 bases respectively, with 6 bases between them.

The V and J genes are TRBV19 and TRBJ1-6, with D possibly matching TRBD1 (5 bases). Trimming pared 6 bases from V and 6 bases from J, leaving 15 bases between. The CDR3 contains 15 residues. Germline V gene data show CDR1 as LNHDA and CDR2 as SQIVND (reference sequence). The CDR3 is CASSPREGSNSPLHF. In DNA form, the CDR3 reads TGTGCCAGTAGCCCCCGGGAGGGGTCTAATTCACCCCTCCACTTT.

CDR3 amino acids: CASSQVDRGYTF. The DNA of the CDR3 is TGTGCCAGCAGCCAAGTAGACCGAGGCTACACCTTC. The V and J genes are TRBV3-1 (or the pseudogene TRBV3-2) and TRBJ1-2, with D hard to call. Looked up from germline, CDR1 is LGHDT and CDR2 is YNNKEL (reference sequence). The CDR3 totals 12 residues. Trimming removed 1 base from V and 8 bases from J, with 8 bases in between.

The chain recombines TRBV11-2 with TRBJ2-5; D gene ambiguous. Germline CDR1 is SGHAT and CDR2 is FQNNGV. This CDR3 is built from 15 residues. Trimming stripped 1 base from V and 3 bases from J, with 12 bases between. CDR3 protein: CASSLVSHREETQYF. The CDR3 region has the DNA TGTGCCAGCAGCTTAGTCTCCCATCGGGAAGAGACCCAGTACTTC.

This clone was observed once. The chain recombines TRBV7-9 with TRBJ1-1, with unresolved D. V dropped 1 base and J dropped 4 bases, with 16 bases sitting between them. Germline-derived CDR1 and CDR2 are SEHNR and FQNEAQ (reference sequence). The CDR3 loop spans 16 amino acids. CDR3 sequence reads: CASSLGASAPATEAFF. CDR3 DNA: TGTGCCAGCAGCTTAGGAGCCAGTGCCCCGGCCACTGAAGCTTTCTTT. The variable domain in full, completed from reference TRBV7-9 and TRBJ1-1, reads DTGVSQNPRHKITKRGQNVTFRCDPISEHNRLYWYRQTLGQGPEFLTYFQNEAQLEKSRLLSDRFSAERPKGSFSTLEIQRTEQGDSAMYLCASSLGASAPATEAFFGQGTRLTVV.

V gene TRBV28 combines with J gene TRBJ1-2; perhaps TRBD1 as D (5 bases). This CDR3 is built from 13 residues. Germline CDR1 is MDHEN and CDR2 is SYDVKM. V was pared by 10 bases and J by 8 bases, with 20 bases between. CDR3 in DNA: TGTGCCACCGGCGGACCCGGGGGTAGGGGCTACACCTTC. Amino acids: CATGGPGGRGYTF.

J is TRBJ1-2 and V is TRBV19; 9 bases line up with TRBD1. CDR1 is LNHDA, CDR2 SQIVND, per germline (reference sequence). The CDR3 sequence is 14 residues long. The V segment lost 5 bases and the J segment 5 bases; nucleotides outside the gene matches: 6. The CDR3 nucleotides read TGTGCCAGTAGTCCCCTGGGACAGGGATATGGCTACACCTTC. Protein: CASSPLGQGYGYTF.

The chain combines TRBV27 with TRBJ1-2; a possible D gene is TRBD1 (6 bases). This CDR3 contains 15 residues. CDR1 and CDR2 from the germline V gene are MNHEY and SMNVEV (reference sequence). The ends were cut back, 1 base at V and 4 bases at J, with 13 bases in the middle. The CDR3 DNA reads TGTGCCAGCAGTTTATTCCGGGGGCTGGGCTATGGCTACACCTTC. The encoded protein is CASSLFRGLGYGYTF.

With respect to this clone: Distinct nucleotide sequences in the sample also encode this CDR3. The V call is TRBV12-5, the J call TRBJ1-1; D uncertain. CDR1 and CDR2 (germline): LGHNT, FRNRAP. The CDR3 totals 14 residues. V dropped 1 base and J dropped 3 bases, with 9 bases sitting between them. The CDR3 region has the DNA TGTGCTAGTGGTTTGGAAGGCGGGTACACTGAAGCTTTCTTT. It codes for CASGLEGGYTEAFF. Full variable domain (rest looked up from reference TRBV12-5 and TRBJ1-1): DARVTQTPRHKVTEMGQEVTMRCQPILGHNTVFWYRQTMMQGLELLAYFRNRAPLDDSGMPKDRFSAEMPDATLATLKIQPSEPRDSAVYFCASGLEGGYTEAFFGQGTRLTVV.

J is TRBJ1-1 and V is TRBV6-5; D is unresolved. Deletions cut 4 bases from V and 4 bases from J, with 16 bases between. In germline, CDR1 is MNHEY, CDR2 SVGAGI. The CDR3 loop spans 15 amino acids. This CDR3 reads CASSSREGVPTEAFF. CDR3 coding DNA: TGTGCCAGCAGTTCCCGTGAAGGTGTCCCCACTGAAGCTTTCTTT.

The CDR3 DNA reads as TGTGCCAGTAAACTCCAGGGGCTCCAGGGCGAGGCTGAAGCTTTCTTT. It encodes CASKLQGLQGEAEAFF. The chain combines TRBV19 with TRBJ1-1, with a possible D match to TRBD1 (6 bases). Germline CDR1 LNHDA, CDR2 SQIVND (reference sequence). Deletions cut 7 bases from V and 6 bases from J, with 24 bases between. The CDR3 covers 16 residues.

The V and J genes are TRBV10-3 and TRBJ1-6, with TRBD1 matching 7 bases. CDR1 is ENHRY and CDR2 is SYGVKD in the germline V gene. V was clipped by 5 bases and J by 6 bases; unmatched bases: 1. The CDR3 contains 13 residues. As DNA, the CDR3 is TGTGCCATCAGTCGGGACAGTAATTCACCCCTCCACTTT. Translated, it gives CAISRDSNSPLHF.

The chain is built from TRBV29-1 and TRBJ1-1; no definite D call. The germline V and J ends were trimmed by 0 bases and 4 bases, with 6 bases remaining between them. Per the germline V gene, CDR1 is SQVTM and CDR2 is ANQGSEA. CDR3 length: 12 residues. Written as DNA, the CDR3 is TGCAGCGTTGAAGACGGCGGCACTGAAGCTTTCTTT. Translating gives CSVEDGGTEAFF.